Below, one TCR beta chain is given with its context. Its antigen is not known. Profiled with immunoSEQ multiplex PCR; TCRdb holds only in-frame clones, not every one. The data contain around 120,000 clones, over 75% of them seen just once; the ten biggest clones take up about 4%. These data originate in a study of T cell responses to AZD1222 COVID-19 vaccine. The CDR3 consists of 14 residues. CDR1 MNHEY and CDR2 SMNVEV come from the germline V gene (reference sequence). After removal of 6 bases from V and 2 bases from J, the junction contained 1 base not matched to a gene. Notes on the study in general: Baseline antibody screening turned up just a handful of seropositive AZD1222 recipients.

V usage is TRBV27 and J usage is TRBJ1-5; 10 nucleotides line up with TRBD1. This receptor was taken from an adult in good health. Sequenced here: peripheral blood, sampled on day 0 of MenACWY control vaccination. CDR3: CASSGQGGNQPQHF. CDR3 nucleotides: TGTGCCAGCAGCGGACAGGGGGGCAATCAGCCCCAGCATTTT.